This passage covers 17 T cell receptor beta chains from one sample sequenced in a study of PD-L1 blockade in urothelial cancer. Libraries were prepared by immunoSEQ multiplex PCR; TCRdb keeps only in-frame clonotypes and omits some of them. The sample carries tens of thousands of clones, 87% recorded once. This specimen was PBMCs, taken around atezolizumab (anti-PD-L1) treatment. Every receptor here comes from a man in his fifties or sixties with urothelial cancer.

The chain couples TRBV11-2 to TRBJ2-7; D possibly corresponds to TRBD1 (5 bases). The length of the CDR3 is 11 residues. V dropped 5 bases and J dropped 4 bases, with 6 bases sitting between them. CDR1 and CDR2 from the germline V gene are SGHAT and FQNNGV. Here the CDR3 reads CASSRGYEQYF. The CDR3 DNA reads TGTGCCAGCAGCAGGGGATACGAGCAGTACTTC.

V and J are TRBV6-1 and TRBJ1-3; a possible D gene is TRBD1 (6 bases). The CDR3 is 13 residues long. Germline lookup yields CDR1 MNHNS and CDR2 SASEGT. The V end was cut by 10 bases, the J end by 1 base, with 11 bases between. The CDR3 reads CATRTASGNTIYF. The CDR3 region has the DNA TGTGCCACTCGGACAGCTTCTGGAAACACCATATATTTT.

This sequence joins TRBV7-6 and TRBJ2-4; 10 bases map to TRBD2. CDR1 is SGHVS and CDR2 is FNYEAQ in the germline V gene. The CDR3 length is 16 residues. The ends lost 5 bases at V and 4 bases at J; junction bases unmatched: 8. The CDR3 DNA is TGTGCCAGCAGCCCCGATAGCGGGGGGCTTAAAAACATTCAGTACTTC. Its translation: CASSPDSGGLKNIQYF.

The genes are TRBV19 and TRBJ2-7, with TRBD1 matching 8 bases. The germline gives CDR1 LNHDA, CDR2 SQIVND (reference sequence). This CDR3 region has 16 residues. Trimming removed 3 bases from V and 3 bases from J; junction bases left unmatched: 10. CDR3 in DNA: TGTGCCAGTAGTATTTCACACGGGACAGGAATCTACGAGCAGTACTTC. Amino acids: CASSISHGTGIYEQYF. Full variable domain (rest looked up from reference TRBV19 and TRBJ2-7): DGGITQSPKYLFRKEGQNVTLSCEQNLNHDAMYWYRQDPGQGLRLIYYSQIVNDFQKGDIAEGYSVSREKKESFPLTVTSAQKNPTAFYLCASSISHGTGIYEQYFGPGTRLTVT.

The CDR3, as DNA: TGCGCCAGCGTAGCGGGGGGGCCGGAGGATACGCAGTATTTT. It yields the protein CASVAGGPEDTQYF. The chain is built from TRBV4-1 and TRBJ2-3, with 11 bases aligning to TRBD2. After removal of 8 bases from V and 6 bases from J, the junction contained 7 bases not matched to a gene. This CDR3 has 14 amino acids. Germline loops: CDR1 MGHRA, CDR2 YSYEKL.

The gene calls are TRBV5-1 and TRBJ2-2, with TRBD2 matching 10 bases. The V gene end was trimmed by 9 bases and the J gene end by 4 bases; junction bases not matched to a gene: 9. This CDR3 region has 15 residues. Germline CDR1 SGHRS, CDR2 YFSETQ. The chain's CDR3 is CATRSGGETTGELFF. The CDR3 DNA reads TGCGCCACCAGGAGCGGGGGGGAAACCACCGGGGAGCTGTTTTTT.

The V gene is TRBV6-5, the J gene TRBJ2-3; D may be TRBD2 (5 bases). The CDR3 loop spans 16 amino acids. CDR1 is MNHEY and CDR2 is SVGAGI in the germline V gene. The V end was cut by 2 bases, the J end by 5 bases, with 17 bases between. The chain's CDR3 is CASSYTGIPDGDTQYF. CDR3 in DNA: TGTGCCAGCAGTTACACCGGGATCCCGGACGGAGATACGCAGTATTTT.

The chain employs TRBV6-5 and TRBJ2-5, with TRBD2 identical over 7 bases. The CDR3 consists of 14 residues. Unmatched junction bases numbered 4, after V lost 0 bases and J lost 6 bases. Germline-derived CDR1 and CDR2 are MNHEY and SVGAGI. The CDR3 DNA follows: TGTGCCAGCAGTTACTCGGGAGCGGGGAAGACCCAGTACTTC. Its translation is CASSYSGAGKTQYF.

This clone appeared a single time. The chain couples TRBV18 to TRBJ2-5; D is ambiguous. CDR1 KGHSH and CDR2 LQKENI come from the germline V gene. V was trimmed by 0 bases and J by 3 bases, leaving 5 bases between them. This CDR3 contains 13 residues. The CDR3 bases are TGTGCCAGCTCACCACCCGAGAAAGAGACCCAGTACTTC. Amino acids: CASSPPEKETQYF.

This chain uses TRBV5-8 with TRBJ2-3; possible D gene TRBD2, 6 bases. CDR1 SGHTS and CDR2 YDEGEE come from the germline V gene. Trimming shortened V by 4 bases and J by 10 bases, and 16 bases separated the two germline ends. The CDR3 is made up of 13 amino acids. The CDR3 nucleotides read TGTGCCAGCAGCCCTAACATAGCGGATGCGCAGTATTTT. It encodes CASSPNIADAQYF.

The rearrangement joins TRBV10-3 to TRBJ1-4, with TRBD1 identical over 7 bases. Losses at the gene ends were 6 bases for V and 4 bases for J; bases not matched to a gene: 5. The CDR3 covers 14 residues. The germline V gene has CDR1 ENHRY and CDR2 SYGVKD. Here the CDR3 DNA reads TGTGCCATCAGAGGGGACAGTATTAATGAAAAACTGTTTTTT. Residues: CAIRGDSINEKLFF.

V is TRBV10-3 and J is TRBJ2-1; TRBD2 might be the D (7 bases). This CDR3 has 15 residues. The V gene lost 0 bases and the J gene lost 7 bases, with 13 bases spanning the gap. Germline V gene data show CDR1 as ENHRY and CDR2 as SYGVKD. CDR3 sequence: CAISESRGGKNEQFF. In nucleotides, the CDR3 is TGTGCCATCAGTGAGTCGAGGGGGGGGAAAAATGAGCAGTTCTTC.

The chain has TRBV5-1 and TRBJ2-3; TRBD1 is a possible D gene (5 bases). The V and J ends lost 0 bases and 3 bases respectively, with 14 bases between them. The CDR3 spans 16 residues. Germline values: CDR1 SGHRS, CDR2 YFSETQ. The CDR3 nucleotides are TGCGCCAGCAGCTTGGATGGAAACAGGATGACAGATACGCAGTATTTT. As protein: CASSLDGNRMTDTQYF.

V usage is TRBV6-5 and J usage is TRBJ1-3, with 8 nucleotides matching TRBD1. J was trimmed by 6 bases and V by 6 bases; bases with no gene match: 7. The CDR3 covers 14 residues. Looked up from germline, CDR1 is MNHEY and CDR2 is SVGAGI. The CDR3 is CASRPGQVPNTIYF. In nucleotides, the CDR3 is TGTGCCAGCAGGCCGGGACAGGTGCCAAACACCATATATTTT.

J is TRBJ2-3 and V is TRBV9, with 8 nucleotides matching TRBD2. Germline V gene sequence: CDR1 SGDLS, CDR2 YYNGEE. Trimming took 4 bases from V and 3 from J; bases not matched to a gene: 16. The CDR3 contains 18 residues. CDR3 amino acids: CASSPRRSGGSGTDTQYF. CDR3 in DNA: TGTGCCAGCAGCCCCCGGAGGAGCGGGGGCTCGGGGACAGATACGCAGTATTTT.

The chain is built from TRBV5-6 and TRBJ2-5; a weak D match, TRBD2 (7 bases). Trimming stripped 4 bases from V and 2 bases from J, with 12 bases between. The CDR3 runs to 14 residues. Germline V gene sequence: CDR1 SGHDT, CDR2 YYEEEE. In DNA, the CDR3 is TGTGCCAGCAGCGGGGGGGGGCCTCAAGAGACCCAGTACTTC. Its translation is CASSGGGPQETQYF.

The J gene is TRBJ2-5, the V gene TRBV6-5; the D is unclear. Germline V gene sequence: CDR1 MNHEY, CDR2 SVGAGI. The ends were cut back, 0 bases at V and 6 bases at J, with 8 bases in the middle. This CDR3 is 13 amino acids long. CDR3 protein: CASSYSPEKTQYF. CDR3 DNA: TGTGCCAGCAGTTACTCGCCGGAGAAGACCCAGTACTTC.